One sample yielded the 11 T cell receptor beta chains listed below, sequenced in a study of blood T cell repertoires in COVID-19. TCRdb's table, derived via immunoSEQ multiplex PCR, lists solely in-frame clones and lacks some. The data hold hundreds of thousands of clones, with approximately 88% observed a single time. Material for sequencing was peripheral blood. These receptors were collected from a woman between 25 and 40 years old who had recovered from COVID-19.

V usage is TRBV5-6 and J usage is TRBJ2-1; 8 nucleotides line up with TRBD2. The CDR3 is made up of 16 amino acids. Germline V gives CDR1 SGHDT, CDR2 YYEEEE. V was clipped by 3 bases and J by 5 bases; unmatched bases: 10. The CDR3 protein is CASSSLIAGLNNEQFF. The CDR3 DNA follows: TGTGCCAGCAGCTCCCTCATAGCGGGGTTAAACAATGAGCAGTTCTTC.

The rearrangement uses TRBV15 and TRBJ1-2; TRBD1 matches 8 bases. CDR3 length equals 15 residues. The germline CDR1 and CDR2 sequences are LNHNV and YYDKDF (reference sequence). Unmatched junction bases numbered 9, after V lost 1 base and J lost 8 bases. CDR3: CATSRAGQGDGGYTF. The CDR3 DNA reads TGTGCCACCAGCAGAGCCGGACAGGGCGACGGCGGCTACACCTTC.

The genes are TRBV30 and TRBJ1-2; D is possibly TRBD1 (6 bases). This CDR3 comprises 11 residues. V was trimmed by 8 bases and J by 8 bases, leaving 15 bases between them. The V gene's germline CDR1 is GTSNPN and CDR2 SVGIG (reference sequence). Written as DNA, the CDR3 is TGTGCCCGATCGGACAGTCGGGGCTACACCTTC. This codes for CARSDSRGYTF.

The CDR3 DNA follows: TGTGCCAGCAGCTTCGGGGAGACCCAGTACTTC. Amino acids: CASSFGETQYF. The chain is built from TRBV7-7 and TRBJ2-5; D is unresolved. The CDR3 is 11 residues long. Looked up from germline, CDR1 is SSHAT and CDR2 is FNYEAQ (reference sequence). The V and J ends lost 3 bases and 5 bases respectively, with 4 bases between them.

V gene TRBV7-8 combines with J gene TRBJ1-5, with 7 bases aligning to TRBD1. Germline CDR1 is SGHVS and CDR2 is FQNEAQ. The CDR3 runs to 18 residues. V was clipped by 1 base and J by 3 bases; unmatched bases: 12. DNA of the CDR3: TGTGCCAGCAGCTTAGGACCCTCGACAGGGTTTCTCAATCAGCCCCAGCATTTT. Its protein is CASSLGPSTGFLNQPQHF.

This clone was found once. J is TRBJ2-7 and V is TRBV5-1; 7 nucleotides agree with TRBD1. J gave up 1 base and V 5 bases, and 6 bases lay outside the gene matches. Germline V gene lookup returns CDR1 SGHRS and CDR2 YFSETQ. This CDR3 contains 14 residues. The CDR3: CASRSGQTSYEQYF. CDR3 nucleotide sequence: TGCGCCAGCAGATCGGGACAGACGTCCTACGAGCAGTACTTC.

This rearrangement joins TRBV2 to TRBJ1-2; 9 nucleotides line up with TRBD1. V shed 6 bases, J shed 4 bases, and the junction held 6 bases outside the gene matches. This CDR3 comprises 14 residues. Per the germline V gene, CDR1 is SNHLY and CDR2 is FYNNEI. CDR3 sequence reads: CASRTGTGSYGYTF. CDR3 coding DNA: TGTGCCAGCAGAACCGGGACAGGGTCCTATGGCTACACCTTC.

The rearrangement uses TRBV7-6 and TRBJ1-1; 8 bases align to TRBD1. The germline CDR1 and CDR2 sequences are SGHVS and FNYEAQ. The CDR3 runs 14 residues. V lost 5 bases and J lost 3; bases outside the gene matches: 5. The chain's CDR3 is CASSRTGRDTEAFF. CDR3 DNA sequence: TGTGCCAGCAGCCGGACAGGGCGGGACACTGAAGCTTTCTTT.

This clone was seen a few times. The chain recombines TRBV7-2 with TRBJ2-7; D is unresolved. Trimming removed 2 bases from V and 6 bases from J, with 11 bases in between. The length of the CDR3 is 13 residues. Germline CDR1 SGHTA, CDR2 FQGNSA. Here the CDR3 DNA reads TGTGCCAGCAGCTTATTCGCCACGGGCGAGCAGTACTTC. It is translated as CASSLFATGEQYF.

The chain carries TRBV7-2 and TRBJ1-6; D gene ambiguous. The V gene lost 3 bases and the J gene lost 13 bases, with 13 bases spanning the gap. This CDR3 contains 13 residues. Per germline, CDR1 SGHTA and CDR2 FQGNSA. The CDR3 loop is CASSFDSGRPLHF. CDR3 sequence (DNA): TGTGCCAGCAGCTTCGACTCTGGCCGGCCCCTCCACTTT.

In regard to this clone: Other DNA sequences in the same sample also yield this CDR3. This chain connects TRBV11-3 to TRBJ1-1; 7 nucleotides agree with TRBD1. The length of the CDR3 is 15 residues. V shed 1 base and J 1 base; nucleotides not matched to a gene: 3. In germline, CDR1 is SGHNT, CDR2 YENEEA. The CDR3 nucleotides are TGTGCCAGCAGCTTAGGACAGGGTGAGAACACTGAAGCTTTCTTT. Encoded protein: CASSLGQGENTEAFF. The variable domain in full, with the rest retrieved from reference TRBV11-3 and TRBJ1-1, is EAGVVQSPRYKIIEKKQPVAFWCNPISGHNTLYWYLQNLGQGPELLIRYENEEAVDDSQLPKDRFSAERLKGVDSTLKIQPAELGDSAVYLCASSLGQGENTEAFFGQGTRLTVV.